This TCR beta chain was identified in a study of regulatory T cells in long-lasting Graves disease. Whole-study context: Freshly diagnosed Graves' patients had used antithyroid drugs for under 3 months. Study-level findings and limits: Persistent disease showed a preference for TRBV28, TRBJ1-2 and TRBJ2-5.

As to time point: newly diagnosed GD, antithyroid drugs for less than 3 months. The authors made the TCR library using RNA they extracted from PBMCs. The table lists this clonotype with many counts. What it binds is not known. J was trimmed by 3 bases and V by 4 bases; bases with no gene match: 2. The CDR3 runs to 14 residues. In germline, CDR1 is DFQATT, CDR2 SNEGSKA (reference sequence). Building of the TCR beta libraries involved iRepertoire HTBI primers and Arm-PCR of CDR3 regions. Via MiXCR, TCRdb re-called the multiplex PCR reads, giving one row per CDR3 protein. The sample carries a few hundred thousand distinct CDR3 sequences, about a sixth recorded once. The same specimen was also included in a second study, on T cells in Graves' hyperthyroidism and ophthalmopathy. That report adds: With the HTBI primer set, the TCR CDR3 went through a first round of RT-PCR. Ophthalmopathy was model-predicted a median around 6.7 months pre-onset.

V gene TRBV20-1 combines with J gene TRBJ2-1, with 11 bases that match TRBD2. The source material was peripheral blood mononuclear cells (PBMCs), sampled at new diagnosis, from a patient treated with antithyroid drugs. The sequence was collected from a woman in her late teens or twenties with Graves disease. CDR3 region: CSATLAGVYNEQFF. The CDR3 region has the DNA TGCAGTGCTACACTAGCGGGGGTCTACAATGAGCAGTTCTTC.